This TCR beta chain stems from a study of PD-1 blockade in classical Hodgkin lymphoma. V lost 2 bases, J lost 5 bases, and 9 bases stayed unmatched. CDR1 is SGHTA, CDR2 FQGNSA, per germline. The CDR3 spans 16 residues. Note on this clone: The target antigen is unknown.

Every patient relapsed after autologous stem cell transplantation, and brentuximab vedotin exposure varied. Notes on the study in general: Diminished baseline TCR diversity has been reported in newly diagnosed patients relative to healthy donors.

Measured with immunoSEQ multiplex PCR; TCRdb has only the in-frame clones, and not every one. Of tens of thousands of clones in the sample, over 65% are singletons; the top ten hold around 17%. Sequenced material: peripheral blood mononuclear cells (PBMCs), taken before the second cycle of nivolumab. This TCR was recovered from a human donor with classical Hodgkin lymphoma. The rearrangement links TRBV7-2 to TRBJ2-1; 7 bases fit TRBD2. In DNA, the CDR3 is TGTGCCAGCAGCTTAAGTGCGGTTGCGGGGGACAATGAGCAGTTCTTC. Its translation: CASSLSAVAGDNEQFF. Supplemented by reference TRBV7-2 and TRBJ2-1, the full variable domain reads GAGVSQSPSNKVTEKGKDVELRCDPISGHTALYWYRQSLGQGLEFLIYFQGNSAPDKSGLPSDRFSAERTGGSVSTLTIQRTQQEDSAVYLCASSLSAVAGDNEQFFGPGTRLTVL.